This is a list of T cell receptor beta chains from one sample in a study of T cell responses to AZD1222 COVID-19 vaccine. Clones were read by immunoSEQ multiplex PCR, and TCRdb kept only the in-frame ones, dropping some. The profile shows about 92,000 clones, over 75% of them singletons. Source: peripheral blood, taken on day 0 of AZD1222 vaccination. These receptors came from an adult in good health. Both conserved end residues are part of each CDR3. The size entry is marked missing in some rows and otherwise reads once, few, many or a size class.

size,length,V,J,CDR3
once,20,TRBV4-2,TRBJ2-2,CASSQRTGRRIILRAGELFF
few,13,TRBV7-2,TRBJ1-2,CASSLVEGYGYTF
few,13,TRBV28,TRBJ2-3,CASSSGGEDTQYF
NA,16,TRBV7-2,TRBJ1-2,CASSLVIVGGGYGYTF
NA,13,TRBV9,TRBJ2-2,CASTLGVTGELFF
NA,20,TRBV10-1,TRBJ2-5,CASSGTSGRPQGPPQETQYF
NA,12,TRBV28,TRBJ2-7,CASSRILYEQYF
NA,15,TRBV6-5,TRBJ1-6,CASSTAGGDNSPLHF
NA,17,TRBV14,TRBJ1-2,CASSQMLIRGTTYGYTF
NA,16,TRBV7-2,TRBJ1-3,CASSFSGTGMGNTIYF
NA,12,TRBV28,TRBJ1-2,CAIGRRYYGYTF
NA,11,TRBV20-1,TRBJ2-7,CSASRAYEQYF
NA,11,TRBV28,TRBJ1-2,CASTSNYGYTF
NA,12,TRBV5-5,TRBJ1-4,CASSFLNEKLFF
NA,15,TRBV5-1,TRBJ2-7,CASSLVGQEVDEQYF
NA,15,TRBV2,TRBJ1-2,CASREGEGQAYGYTF
NA,17,TRBV4-2,TRBJ1-2,CASSQAPQGMVFGGYTF
NA,14,TRBV6-5,TRBJ2-3,CASRHPGFADTQYF
NA,13,TRBV7-9,TRBJ2-7,CASSPGTGFEQYF
NA,13,TRBV28,TRBJ2-7,CASSLAGDGEQYF
once,14,TRBV19,TRBJ2-5,CASSADRVQETQYF
NA,11,TRBV7-2,TRBJ2-3,CASSLKDTQYF
NA,14,TRBV27,TRBJ1-6,CASSYLLVDSPLHF
NA,13,TRBV9,TRBJ1-1,CASSPRAGTEAFF
NA,14,TRBV7-2,TRBJ1-1,CASSAWPMNTEAFF
NA,14,TRBV19,TRBJ1-1,CASSITGVSTEAFF
few,14,TRBV5-1,TRBJ2-5,CASRGTSGQETQYF